This T cell receptor (beta chain) is drawn from a study of metastatic and nonmetastatic thyroid tumors. TCRdb re-analyzed the PCR reads using MiXCR. The sample includes roughly 30,000 clones, more than 15% seen only once; the top ten take under 7%. In its sample, this clone was seen many times. Thyroid surgery was preceded by no treatment in any patient. Losses at the gene ends were 3 bases for V and 3 bases for J; bases not matched to a gene: 6. The CDR3 runs 15 residues. Per germline, CDR1 DFQATT and CDR2 SNEGSKA (reference sequence). The receptor comes from a female donor with papillary thyroid cancer or a benign thyroid nodule (not recorded which). Some clones in this sample may be carry-over from other donors' samples. The sequenced material came from blood. The chain links TRBV20-1 to TRBJ2-2; 8 nucleotides line up with TRBD1. CDR3 nucleotides: TGCAGTGCTAGTGGGCAGGGGGCCGACACCGGGGAGCTGTTTTTT. Its translation is CSASGQGADTGELFF.